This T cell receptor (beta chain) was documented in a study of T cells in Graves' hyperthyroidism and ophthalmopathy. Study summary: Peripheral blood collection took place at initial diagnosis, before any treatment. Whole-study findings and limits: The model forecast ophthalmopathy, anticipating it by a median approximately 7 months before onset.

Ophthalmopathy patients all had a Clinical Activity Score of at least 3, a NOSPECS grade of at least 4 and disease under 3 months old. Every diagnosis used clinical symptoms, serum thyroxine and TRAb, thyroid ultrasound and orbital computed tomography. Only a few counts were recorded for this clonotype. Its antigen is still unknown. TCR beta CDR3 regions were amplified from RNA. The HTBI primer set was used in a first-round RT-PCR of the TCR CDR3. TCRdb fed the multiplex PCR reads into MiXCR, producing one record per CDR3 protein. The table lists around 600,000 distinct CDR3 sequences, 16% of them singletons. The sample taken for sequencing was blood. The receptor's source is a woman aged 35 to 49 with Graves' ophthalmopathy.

The CDR3, as DNA: TGTGCCAGCAGTTCAGTCGCCCGGAATTCACCCCTCCACTTT. It yields the protein CASSSVARNSPLHF. The chain joins TRBV6-2 or TRBV6-3 to TRBJ1-6; D call uncertain. CDR1 and CDR2 (germline): MNHEY, SVGEGT. The CDR3 totals 14 residues. V lost 4 bases to trimming and J lost 7 bases, with 11 bases between them.